The 23 T cell receptor beta chains below were found in one sample sequenced in a study of CD8 T cells in Susac syndrome. RNA amounts of 0.5 to 1 ug underwent reverse transcription with random hexamers. TCRdb fed the immunoSEQ multiplex PCR reads into MiXCR, producing one record per CDR3 protein. The sample consists of a few hundred thousand distinct CDR3 sequences, approximately 95% of them appearing once. The specimen was CD4+ T cells from PBMCs. The receptors come from a human donor with multiple sclerosis.

The rearrangement uses TRBV20-1 and TRBJ1-5; no firm D call. CDR1 is DFQATT, CDR2 SNEGSKA, per germline (reference sequence). The CDR3 length is 14 residues. V gave up 3 bases and J gave up 4 bases, with 13 bases separating them. The CDR3 here is CSASGRGRNQPQHF. For the CDR3, the DNA is TGCAGTGCTAGTGGTCGCGGCCGGAATCAGCCCCAGCATTTT.

V gene TRBV12-3 or TRBV12-4 combines with J gene TRBJ2-7; D unclear. The CDR3 is 14 amino acids. The ends were cut back, 3 bases at V and 0 bases at J, with 9 bases in the middle. The CDR3 loop reads CASSLGGFSYEQYF. CDR3 bases: TGTGCCAGCAGTTTGGGCGGCTTCTCCTACGAGCAGTACTTC.

The chain is built from TRBV27 and TRBJ1-1, with D maybe TRBD1 (5 bases). V lost 2 bases and J lost 3, with 19 bases in between. Germline V gene lookup returns CDR1 MNHEY and CDR2 SMNVEV (reference sequence). The CDR3 is made up of 17 amino acids. For the CDR3, the DNA is TGTGCCAGCAGTTTACAGGGCGGGCGTGCACGGGACACTGAAGCTTTCTTT. This translates into CASSLQGGRARDTEAFF.

The V call is TRBV2, the J call TRBJ1-2; the match to TRBD1 covers 8 bases. This CDR3 has 13 amino acids. The V and J ends lost 4 bases and 6 bases, in that order; junction bases with no gene match: 4. Germline CDR1 reads SNHLY; CDR2 reads FYNNEI. In DNA, the CDR3 is TGTGCCAGCAGTGTGGACAGGGCCAATGGCTACACCTTC. Protein: CASSVDRANGYTF.

CDR3 region: CSVDGAKNIQYF. The CDR3 DNA follows: TGCAGCGTGGACGGGGCCAAAAACATTCAGTACTTC. The chain is built from TRBV29-1 and TRBJ2-4; unclear D gene. The CDR3 totals 12 residues. Germline loops: CDR1 SQVTM, CDR2 ANQGSEA. Trimming left V 6 bases short and J 1 base short, with 7 bases between.

The V and J genes are TRBV30 and TRBJ1-2, with TRBD1 as a possible D gene (5 bases). This CDR3 is built from 12 residues. Between the trimmed V and J ends, which lost 1 base and 4 bases, there was a span of 7 bases. Germline CDR1 is GTSNPN and CDR2 is SVGIG (reference sequence). The CDR3 sequence is CAWSGGTYGYTF. The DNA for the CDR3 is TGTGCCTGGAGTGGAGGGACCTATGGCTACACCTTC.

The DNA of the CDR3 is TGCAGCTCCGTCCGGACAGGGGACCCAGAGACCCAGTACTTC. It is translated as CSSVRTGDPETQYF. The rearrangement joins TRBV29-1 to TRBJ2-5; 9 nucleotides agree with TRBD1. The CDR3 extends over 14 amino acids. Trimming at V came to 8 bases and at J to 4 bases, leaving 11 bases not matched to a gene. Germline V gene data show CDR1 as SQVTM and CDR2 as ANQGSEA. The entire variable domain, with the rest obtained from reference TRBV29-1 and TRBJ2-5, is as follows: SAVISQKPSRDICQRGTSLTIQCQVDSQVTMMFWYRQQPGQSLTLIATANQGSEATYESGFVIDKFPISRPNLTFSTLTVSNMSPEDSSIYLCSSVRTGDPETQYFGPGTRLLVL.

This chain joins TRBV29-1 and TRBJ1-1, with D unresolved. The V gene lost 7 bases and the J gene lost 1 base, with 13 bases spanning the gap. CDR1 and CDR2 (germline): SQVTM, ANQGSEA. This CDR3 is built from 13 residues. In DNA form, the CDR3 reads TGCAGCGCCATCCTGGTGGCGAACACTGAAGCTTTCTTT. Encoded protein: CSAILVANTEAFF.

CDR3 residues: CASSPPRALSSYNEQFF. The CDR3 DNA reads as TGTGCCAGCAGCCCCCCGCGAGCTCTTTCCTCCTACAATGAGCAGTTCTTC. This sequence joins TRBV3-1 and TRBJ2-1; no firm D call. Trimming left V 4 bases short and J 0 bases short, with 16 bases between. Germline V lookup: CDR1 LGHDT, CDR2 YNNKEL (reference sequence). The CDR3 has 17 amino acids.

The chain combines TRBV6-4 with TRBJ2-7, with 9 bases identical to TRBD1. The J segment lost 2 bases and the V segment lost 5 bases, leaving 4 bases of the junction unmatched. Germline assignment: CDR1 MRHNA and CDR2 SNTAGT. The CDR3 is 14 amino acids. CDR3 sequence reads: CASSRDRDTYEQYF. The CDR3 DNA reads TGTGCCAGCAGTCGGGACAGGGATACCTACGAGCAGTACTTC.

The CDR3 reads CASSKGPPGPEQYF. In DNA, the CDR3 is TGTGCCAGCAGCAAAGGGCCCCCTGGTCCCGAGCAGTACTTC. The rearrangement joins TRBV2 to TRBJ2-7; no reliable D call. The CDR3 is 14 amino acids. Trimming took off 6 bases at V and 6 bases at J, with 18 bases between the two ends. CDR1 is SNHLY, CDR2 FYNNEI, per germline.

This chain connects TRBV3-1 to TRBJ2-3; D possibly corresponds to TRBD1 (6 bases). Deletions cut 2 bases from V and 6 bases from J, with 12 bases between. The CDR3 is made up of 14 amino acids. Germline V gene lookup returns CDR1 LGHDT and CDR2 YNNKEL (reference sequence). The CDR3 reads CASSQFQGRDTQYF. In nucleotides, the CDR3 is TGTGCCAGCAGCCAATTCCAGGGGCGGGATACGCAGTATTTT.

The chain employs TRBV29-1 and TRBJ2-3; D is uncertain. The CDR3 has 12 residues. CDR1 is SQVTM, CDR2 ANQGSEA, per germline. Trimming stripped 7 bases from V and 2 bases from J, with 10 bases between. The DNA for the CDR3 is TGCAGCGCCGCGGAACACACAGATACGCAGTATTTT. It encodes CSAAEHTDTQYF.

This chain uses TRBV29-1 with TRBJ1-1; 8 bases map to TRBD1. CDR1 and CDR2 from the germline V gene are SQVTM and ANQGSEA. The J segment lost 5 bases and the V segment lost 5 bases, leaving 4 bases of the junction unmatched. This CDR3 comprises 12 residues. DNA for the CDR3: TGCAGCGTTTCCGGACAGGGAACTGAAGCTTTCTTT. As protein: CSVSGQGTEAFF.

The genes are TRBV12-3 or TRBV12-4 and TRBJ2-2, with a tentative D call TRBD2 (6 bases). This CDR3 is 16 amino acids long. Trimming took off 2 bases at V and 4 bases at J, with 14 bases between the two ends. CDR3 bases: TGTGCCAGCAGTTTATCTAGCGCCTCGGTCACCGGGGAGCTGTTTTTT. It yields the protein CASSLSSASVTGELFF.

J is TRBJ1-6 and V is TRBV9; D is possibly TRBD1 (5 bases). Trimming stripped 6 bases from V and 5 bases from J, with 15 bases between. Germline assignment: CDR1 SGDLS and CDR2 YYNGEE. The CDR3 loop spans 15 amino acids. The CDR3 bases are TGTGCCAGCACTCCCACCGGGGGAAATAATTCACCCCTCCACTTT. Encoded protein: CASTPTGGNNSPLHF.

CDR3 residues: CAGPRAASYGYTF. The CDR3 region has the DNA TGTGCCGGCCCGCGGGCCGCCTCGTATGGCTACACCTTC. This chain links TRBV30 with TRBJ1-2, with D hard to call. Germline V gene sequence: CDR1 GTSNPN, CDR2 SVGIG (reference sequence). There are 13 residues in the CDR3. V lost 8 bases to trimming and J lost 5 bases, with 18 bases between them.

The V call is TRBV29-1, the J call TRBJ2-7, with D maybe TRBD2 (6 bases). Germline CDR1 reads SQVTM; CDR2 reads ANQGSEA. The germline V and J ends were trimmed by 2 bases and 3 bases, with 8 bases remaining between them. The CDR3 contains 12 residues. The CDR3 coding sequence is TGCAGCGTTGAACGTAGCGGCTACGAGCAGTACTTC. Translation: CSVERSGYEQYF.

The gene calls are TRBV29-1 and TRBJ2-4; D is possibly TRBD1 (5 bases). The length of the CDR3 is 13 residues. Trimming stripped 5 bases from V and 0 bases from J, with 8 bases between. CDR1 and CDR2 from the germline V gene are SQVTM and ANQGSEA. DNA for the CDR3: TGCAGCGTTCAGGGTCAAGCCAAAAACATTCAGTACTTC. Amino acid sequence: CSVQGQAKNIQYF.

The chain combines TRBV29-1 with TRBJ2-1, with 12 bases that match TRBD2. Germline V lookup: CDR1 SQVTM, CDR2 ANQGSEA. This CDR3 spans 16 amino acids. With V trimmed by 1 base and J by 5 bases, 6 bases remained unmatched. The CDR3 sequence: CSVEVLAGGLDNEQFF. For the CDR3, the DNA is TGCAGCGTTGAAGTCCTAGCGGGGGGGCTCGACAATGAGCAGTTCTTC.

The chain joins TRBV2 to TRBJ2-5; perhaps TRBD1 as D (5 bases). This CDR3 comprises 10 residues. The germline V gene has CDR1 SNHLY and CDR2 FYNNEI. The CDR3 DNA sequence: TGTGCGAAGGGGTCAGAGACCCAGTACTTC. Encoded protein: CAKGSETQYF.

V gene TRBV5-4 combines with J gene TRBJ2-7; either TRBD1 or TRBD2 may supply D (6 bases each). CDR3 size: 11 residues. With 10 bases removed from V and 7 bases from J, the gap between germline ends came to 15 bases. Germline V lookup: CDR1 SGHNT, CDR2 YYREEE (reference sequence). The CDR3 DNA reads TGTGCCCTCGGGGGCGTTGGGGAGCAGTACTTC. This sequence encodes CALGGVGEQYF. Looking up the rest from reference TRBV5-4 and TRBJ2-7 gives the full variable domain: ETGVTQSPTHLIKTRGQQVTLRCSSQSGHNTVSWYQQALGQGPQFIFQYYREEENGRGNFPPRFSGLQFPNYSSELNVNALELDDSALYLCALGGVGEQYFGPGTRLTVT.

This clonotype was found once. The chain combines TRBV6-2 or TRBV6-3 with TRBJ2-1, with 10 bases identical to TRBD2. V lost 6 bases and J lost 2; bases outside the gene matches: 1. Germline CDR1 is MNHEY and CDR2 is SVGEGT. The CDR3 is 14 residues long. This CDR3 is CASRLAGAYNEQFF. As DNA, the CDR3 is TGTGCCAGCAGGCTAGCGGGGGCCTACAATGAGCAGTTCTTC.